These 11 T cell receptor beta chains were all obtained from the same sample, sequenced in a study of T cell repertoires in cytomegalovirus infection. Each CDR3 protein gets one entry after TCRdb re-called the reads with MiXCR. This sample has more than 200,000 distinct CDR3 sequences, with approximately 9.1% found just once. What was sequenced was PBMCs. These receptors were collected from a human donor in good health (CMV status not recorded). Some clones in this sample may be carry-over from other donors' samples.

This clonotype has at least ten counts. The chain carries TRBV7-2 and TRBJ2-7; perhaps TRBD2 as D (7 bases). From germline, CDR1 is SGHTA and CDR2 FQGNSA. V was cut by 1 base and J by 1 base, with 14 bases left in between. The CDR3 sequence is 16 residues long. CDR3 sequence: CASSLVRGGASYEQYF. The CDR3 coding sequence is TGTGCCAGCAGCTTAGTTAGAGGGGGGGCTTCCTACGAGCAGTACTTC. The full variable domain, rest sourced from reference TRBV7-2 and TRBJ2-7, is GAGVSQSPSNKVTEKGKDVELRCDPISGHTALYWYRQSLGQGLEFLIYFQGNSAPDKSGLPSDRFSAERTGGSVSTLTIQRTQQEDSAVYLCASSLVRGGASYEQYFGPGTRLTVT.

The sample holds many counts of this clonotype. The J gene is TRBJ2-7, the V gene TRBV7-2; D possibly corresponds to TRBD1 (6 bases). The CDR3 runs 17 residues. CDR1 is SGHTA and CDR2 is FQGNSA in the germline V gene. The V end was cut by 1 base, the J end by 0 bases, with 16 bases between. CDR3 loop: CASSLGRPGTPSYEQYF. The CDR3 region has the DNA TGTGCCAGCAGCTTAGGCCGGCCCGGGACACCCTCCTACGAGCAGTACTTC. The complete variable domain, with remaining parts taken from reference TRBV7-2 and TRBJ2-7, reads GAGVSQSPSNKVTEKGKDVELRCDPISGHTALYWYRQSLGQGLEFLIYFQGNSAPDKSGLPSDRFSAERTGGSVSTLTIQRTQQEDSAVYLCASSLGRPGTPSYEQYFGPGTRLTVT.

This clonotype has at least ten counts. The chain links TRBV19 to TRBJ2-2, with D unclear. The CDR3 loop spans 16 amino acids. The V and J ends lost 7 bases and 7 bases respectively, with 22 bases between them. Germline lookup yields CDR1 LNHDA and CDR2 SQIVND (reference sequence). The CDR3 DNA sequence: TGTGCCAGTACCCAGTTTGCCTCCCTTAGTGGCGGGGAGCTGTTTTTT. Translated, it gives CASTQFASLSGGELFF.

Ten or more counts support this clonotype. J is TRBJ2-1 and V is TRBV7-2; either TRBD1 or TRBD2 may supply D (5 bases each). Germline V gives CDR1 SGHTA, CDR2 FQGNSA. The CDR3 is 15 amino acids. The V gene lost 1 base and the J gene lost 8 bases, with 15 bases spanning the gap. The CDR3 region is CASSLVLVRGDEQFF. The CDR3 DNA reads TGTGCCAGCAGCTTAGTATTAGTAAGGGGAGATGAGCAGTTCTTC.

This clonotype has ten or more counts. V usage is TRBV28 and J usage is TRBJ1-1; no clear D gene. CDR3 length: 14 residues. The V end lost 6 bases, the J end lost 5 bases, and 16 bases lay between the germline ends. CDR1 and CDR2 from the germline V gene are MDHEN and SYDVKM. The CDR3 sequence is CASSSRPTGTEAFF. Written as DNA, the CDR3 is TGTGCCAGCAGCTCGCGCCCCACCGGAACTGAAGCTTTCTTT.

This clonotype was observed at least ten times. The chain has TRBV19 and TRBJ2-7, with TRBD1 matching over 8 bases. Per germline, CDR1 LNHDA and CDR2 SQIVND (reference sequence). The J segment lost 4 bases and the V segment lost 5 bases, leaving 7 bases of the junction unmatched. The CDR3 is made up of 14 amino acids. The CDR3 protein is CASSPKGQVYEQYF. The CDR3 nucleotides read TGTGCCAGTAGTCCAAAGGGACAGGTTTACGAGCAGTACTTC.

J is TRBJ1-1 and V is TRBV29-1; TRBD1 might be the D (6 bases). Germline-derived CDR1 and CDR2 are SQVTM and ANQGSEA. The V gene lost 7 bases and the J gene lost 1 base, with 19 bases spanning the gap. There are 15 residues in the CDR3. The CDR3 sequence: CSGSQGMYGNTEAFF. The CDR3, as DNA: TGCAGCGGGTCCCAGGGGATGTACGGGAACACTGAAGCTTTCTTT.

This clonotype was seen many times. The chain joins TRBV12-3 or TRBV12-4 to TRBJ1-3, with 8 nucleotides matching TRBD1. Losses at the gene ends were 6 bases for V and 0 bases for J; bases not matched to a gene: 1. CDR3 size: 14 residues. CDR3 sequence reads: CASRGQASGNTIYF. CDR3 nucleotides: TGTGCCAGCAGGGGACAGGCCTCTGGAAACACCATATATTTT.

The chain links TRBV12-3 or TRBV12-4 to TRBJ1-4; 8 bases line up with TRBD1. After removal of 4 bases from V and 8 bases from J, the junction contained 3 bases not matched to a gene. The CDR3 is 13 amino acids. CDR3 nucleotide sequence: TGTGCCAGCAGTTCCCAGGGGGCGGAAAAACTGTTTTTT. It yields the protein CASSSQGAEKLFF.

This clonotype was recorded at least ten times. The chain carries TRBV7-2 and TRBJ2-2, with a possible D match to TRBD1 (5 bases). Germline V gene lookup returns CDR1 SGHTA and CDR2 FQGNSA. The germline V and J ends were trimmed by 1 base and 7 bases, with 16 bases remaining between them. The CDR3 is made up of 16 amino acids. In DNA, the CDR3 is TGTGCCAGCAGCTTAGTTCAGGGTTCCGTTGGCGGGGAGCTGTTTTTT. This codes for CASSLVQGSVGGELFF.

The chain combines TRBV9 with TRBJ1-2; TRBD1 matches 8 bases. The ends lost 3 bases at V and 7 bases at J; junction bases unmatched: 14. The CDR3 length is 16 residues. The germline V gene has CDR1 SGDLS and CDR2 YYNGEE. DNA for the CDR3: TGTGCCAGCAGCGGCTCCGGCGACAGGGGTTTATTTGGCTACACCTTC. This sequence encodes CASSGSGDRGLFGYTF.